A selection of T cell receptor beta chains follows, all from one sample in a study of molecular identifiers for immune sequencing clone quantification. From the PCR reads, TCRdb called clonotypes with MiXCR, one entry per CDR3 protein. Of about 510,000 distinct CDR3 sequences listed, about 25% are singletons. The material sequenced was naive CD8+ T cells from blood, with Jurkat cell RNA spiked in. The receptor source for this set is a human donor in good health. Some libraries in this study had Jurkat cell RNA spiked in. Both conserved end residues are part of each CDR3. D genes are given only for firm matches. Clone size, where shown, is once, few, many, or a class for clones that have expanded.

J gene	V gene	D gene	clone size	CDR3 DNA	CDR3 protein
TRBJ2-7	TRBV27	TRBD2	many	TGTGCCAGCAGTCTATCTAGCGGGAGGGCCGGGTACGAGCAGTACTTC	CASSLSSGRAGYEQYF
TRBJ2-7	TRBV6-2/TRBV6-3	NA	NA	TGTGCCAGCAGTACGAACCAAGGACAGACCCCCTACGAGCAGTACTTC	CASSTNQGQTPYEQYF
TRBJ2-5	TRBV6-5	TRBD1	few	TGTGCCAGCAGTTTAGGACAGGGGCCCGCGGGGACCCAGTACTTC	CASSLGQGPAGTQYF
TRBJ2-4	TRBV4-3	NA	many	TGCGCCAGCAGCCAAGATGCGAGAGGGGTAGCCAAAAACATTCAGTACTTC	CASSQDARGVAKNIQYF
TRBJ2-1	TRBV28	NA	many	TGTGCCAGCAGTTTATATCCAGGGAATGAGCAGTTCTTC	CASSLYPGNEQFF
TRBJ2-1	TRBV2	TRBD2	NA	TGTGCCAGCATCACCGGGACTAGCGACTACAATGAGCAGTTCTTC	CASITGTSDYNEQFF
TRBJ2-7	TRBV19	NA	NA	TGTGCCAGCCAACAACAGGGATCGAACGAGCAGTACTTC	CASQQQGSNEQYF
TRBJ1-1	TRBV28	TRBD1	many	TGTGCCAGCAGTGACAGGGGCACTGAAGCTTTCTTT	CASSDRGTEAFF
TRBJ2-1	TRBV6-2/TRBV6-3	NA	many	TGTGCCAGCAGTTCCCTAGCAGAATCCGGGCAGTTCTTC	CASSSLAESGQFF
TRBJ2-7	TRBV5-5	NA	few	TGTGCCAGCAGTTGGGACCTCTACGAGCAGTACTTC	CASSWDLYEQYF
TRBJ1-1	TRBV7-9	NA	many	TGTGCCAGCAGCTCCAGCTTTGTCAGGGAAACCTTCCCTGAAGCTTTCTTT	CASSSSFVRETFPEAFF
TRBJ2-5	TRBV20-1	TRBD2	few	TGCAGTGCTAGAGTGTCTAGCGGGGAACAAGAGACCCAGTACTTC	CSARVSSGEQETQYF
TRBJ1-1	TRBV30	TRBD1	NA	TGTGCCTGGAGGGCCAGGACAGGGCCTGAAGCTTTCTTT	CAWRARTGPEAFF
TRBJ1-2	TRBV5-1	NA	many	TGCGCCAGCAGCTCGACAGGAGCTAACTATGGCTACACCTTC	CASSSTGANYGYTF
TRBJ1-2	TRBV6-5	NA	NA	TGTGCCAGCAGTTACGCCAGCTTCGATAACTATGGCTACACCTTC	CASSYASFDNYGYTF
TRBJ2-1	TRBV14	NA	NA	TGTGCCAGCAGCCAAGTCAATGAGCAGTTCTTC	CASSQVNEQFF
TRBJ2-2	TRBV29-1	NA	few	TGCAGCGTTGTTCCCACAAACACCGGGGAGCTGCTTTTT	CSVVPTNTGELLF
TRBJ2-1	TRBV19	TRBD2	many	TGTGCCAGTAGTATAGATCTTAGTCTAGCGGGAGTTGGTGAGCAGTTCTTC	CASSIDLSLAGVGEQFF
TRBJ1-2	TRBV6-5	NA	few	TGTGCCAGCAGTTATGGTGTTTTCTACACCTTC	CASSYGVFYTF
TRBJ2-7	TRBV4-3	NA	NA	TGCGCCCGCAGCCAAGCGCCCGGCAGCTCCTACGAGCAGTACTTC	CARSQAPGSSYEQYF
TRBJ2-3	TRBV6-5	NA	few	TGTGCCAGCAGTACCACCGGGGCCTTCACAGATACGCAGTATTTT	CASSTTGAFTDTQYF
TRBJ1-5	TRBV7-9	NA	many	TGTGCCAGCAGCTTCGCAGATAGCAATCAGCCCCAGCATTTT	CASSFADSNQPQHF
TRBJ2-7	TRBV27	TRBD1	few	TGTGCCAGCAGATACGCCGGGACAGCCTACGAGCAGTACTTC	CASRYAGTAYEQYF
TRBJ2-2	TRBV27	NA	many	TGTGCCAGCAGTTTCCCAACCGGGGAGCTGTTTTTT	CASSFPTGELFF
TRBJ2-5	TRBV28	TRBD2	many	TGTGCCAGCATCCCTTTCGCTAGCGGGAAAGGGACCCAGTACTTC	CASIPFASGKGTQYF
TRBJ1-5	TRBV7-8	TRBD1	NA	TGTGCCAGCAGCTTAGGTGCAGGGGGCCCTCAGCCCCAGCATTTT	CASSLGAGGPQPQHF
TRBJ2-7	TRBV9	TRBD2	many	TGTGCCAGCAGCCCGGAGGGACTAGCGGGGGACGAGCAGTACTTC	CASSPEGLAGDEQYF
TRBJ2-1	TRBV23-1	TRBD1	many	TGCGCCAGCAGTCAATCGGGCAGGGGGCTAAATGAGCAGTTCTTC	CASSQSGRGLNEQFF
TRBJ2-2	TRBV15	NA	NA	TGTGCCACCGGTGATCTGGGTTTGGGCACCGGGGGGCTGTTTTTT	CATGDLGLGTGGLFF
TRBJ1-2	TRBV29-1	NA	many	TGCAGCGTTGATGGCGGGCCAGGAATTAACTATGGCTACACCTTC	CSVDGGPGINYGYTF
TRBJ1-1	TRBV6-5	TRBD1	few	TGTGCCAGCAGTGTCAGGGGGCGGCTCACTGAAGCTTTCTTT	CASSVRGRLTEAFF
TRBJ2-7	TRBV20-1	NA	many	TGCAGTGCTAGAGATACCGACCCGACTTACGAGCAGTACTTC	CSARDTDPTYEQYF
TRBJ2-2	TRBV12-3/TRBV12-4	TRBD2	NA	TGTGCCAGCAGTTTATGGCTAGCGGGGGGGCCCAACACCGGGGAGCTGTTTTTT	CASSLWLAGGPNTGELFF
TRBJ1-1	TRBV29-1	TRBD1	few	TGCAGCGTTACAGGGGGGTCTGAAGCTTTCTTT	CSVTGGSEAFF
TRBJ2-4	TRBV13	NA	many	TGTGCCAGCAGCTTAGGCGGGGGTTTCTCCAAAAACATTCAGTACTTC	CASSLGGGFSKNIQYF
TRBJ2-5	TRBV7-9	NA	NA	TGTGCCAGCAGCTTAGGATGGAGCCAGGGACAAGAGACCCAGTACTTC	CASSLGWSQGQETQYF
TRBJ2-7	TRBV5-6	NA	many	TGTGCCAGCAGCTTCGCCACCGAGGGGGACGAGCAGTACTTC	CASSFATEGDEQYF
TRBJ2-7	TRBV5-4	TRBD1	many	TGTGCCAGCAGCTTGACGGGACAGGGGGTACACGAGCAGTACTTC	CASSLTGQGVHEQYF
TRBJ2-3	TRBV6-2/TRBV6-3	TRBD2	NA	TGTGCCAGCAGTTACTCGAGAAGCGGGGGGACCACAGATACGCAGTATTTT	CASSYSRSGGTTDTQYF
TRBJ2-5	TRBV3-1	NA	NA	TGTGCCAGCAGCCAAGATCGCGGGGTACAAGAGACCCAGTACTTC	CASSQDRGVQETQYF
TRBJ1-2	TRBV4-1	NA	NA	TGCGCCAGCAGCCAAGAGGGCGGGCCGACGTATGGCTACACCTTC	CASSQEGGPTYGYTF
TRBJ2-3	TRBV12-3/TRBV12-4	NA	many	TGTGCCAGCAGTCCAGCCCCTAGCGCCTGGGGAGATACGCAGTATTTT	CASSPAPSAWGDTQYF
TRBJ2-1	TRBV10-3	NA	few	TGTGCCATCAGTGAGTCGACCTCTTACAATGAGCAGTTCTTC	CAISESTSYNEQFF
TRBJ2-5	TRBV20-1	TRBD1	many	TGCAGTGCTAGAGATTGGGGACAGGAGGGAGAGACCCAGTACTTC	CSARDWGQEGETQYF
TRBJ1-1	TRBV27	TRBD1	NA	TGTGCCAGCAGTTTCACAGGGGGCACGTGGGGAGCTTTCTTT	CASSFTGGTWGAFF